This T cell receptor beta chain was recorded in a study of blood T cell repertoires in COVID-19. The overall study: PBMCs, B-cell-depleted T cells, or T cells provided the cDNA or gDNA that made up the material.

With 5 bases removed from V and 0 bases from J, the gap between germline ends came to 11 bases. The CDR3 has 14 residues. CDR1 and CDR2 from the germline V gene are MDHEN and SYDVKM. Under the authors' procedure: Nucleated cell number was recorded as an estimate derived from reference gene primer amplification. Profiled with immunoSEQ multiplex PCR; TCRdb holds only in-frame clones, not every one. V, J and clone size reflect that table, while D and trimming were determined from the DNA. The sample consists of 90,000 to 120,000 clones, about 91% of them appearing once. Sequences were obtained from peripheral blood. This clonotype was sampled from a middle-aged man with active or convalescent COVID-19. This chain uses TRBV28 with TRBJ2-7; a possible D gene is TRBD1 (6 bases). The CDR3 here is CASSQQGPSYEQYF. The CDR3 region has the DNA TGTGCCAGCAGTCAACAGGGCCCCTCCTACGAGCAGTACTTC.